This T cell receptor beta chain was identified during a study of shared clonotypes between healthy human individuals. As regards this clone: The antigen remains unidentified.

The CDR3 contains 14 residues. Looked up from germline, CDR1 is SGHRS and CDR2 is YFSETQ. V was pared by 7 bases and J by 4 bases, with 8 bases of the junction left unmatched. Using immunoSEQ multiplex PCR, the repertoire was profiled, and TCRdb retains in-frame clones only, with some absent. The sample records millions of clones, about 95% being singletons. Whole-study results and caveats: Memory subsets generally showed lower estimated richness than naive subsets.

Naive-designated CD8 cells lacked CD45RO, were positively enriched for CCR7, and omitted terminally differentiated effector memory CD45RA+ cells. Each sample came from a Caucasian adult donor living in Nashville, Tennessee. The chain carries TRBV5-1 and TRBJ2-5, with 9 bases aligning to TRBD1. Sequenced: naive CD8+ T cells sorted from blood. The sequence derives from a man aged 18 to 29 in good health. The CDR3 loop reads CASGTGQGGETQYF. CDR3 DNA sequence: TGCGCCAGCGGGACGGGACAGGGAGGAGAGACCCAGTACTTC.